Reported below is one T cell receptor beta chain. Antigen unknown. Assay used: immunoSEQ multiplex PCR; TCRdb lists only in-frame clones, some missing. The sample has over 70,000 clones; about 93% are singletons. This specimen comes from a study of OX40 agonist ivuxolimab in advanced cancers. Findings and limits, study-wide: Low normalized T-cell clonal expansion also characterized some of the nonresponders.

V dropped 4 bases and J dropped 1 base, with 12 bases sitting between them. Germline assignment: CDR1 SGDLS and CDR2 YYNGEE. The CDR3 has 14 residues. Material: CD4+ or CD8+ T cells sorted from blood, obtained in a trial of the OX40 agonist ivuxolimab. The TCR originated in an adult with an advanced solid tumor such as melanoma, head and neck, liver or kidney cancer. J is TRBJ2-7 and V is TRBV9, with a possible D match to TRBD2 (6 bases). The DNA of the CDR3 is TGTGCCAGCAGCCCGGAGGGTGCTTCCTACGAGCAGTACTTC. It encodes CASSPEGASYEQYF. Full variable domain (missing parts from reference TRBV9 and TRBJ2-7): DSGVTQTPKHLITATGQRVTLRCSPRSGDLSVYWYQQSLDQGLQFLIQYYNGEERAKGNILERFSAQQFPDLHSELNLSSLELGDSALYFCASSPEGASYEQYFGPGTRLTVT.